This entry lists 24 T cell receptor beta chains sequenced from one sample in a study of CD8 T cells in ankylosing spondylitis. TCRdb passed the 5' RACE reads through MiXCR, listing each CDR3 protein once. The data contain some 27,000 distinct CDR3 sequences, around 5.2% of them seen just once; the ten biggest clones take up around 2%. The source material was blood, either unsorted or a sorted T cell fraction (not recorded which). Receptor source: a female donor with ankylosing spondylitis or in good health (not recorded which).

This clonotype ranks as medium-sized. V gene TRBV9 combines with J gene TRBJ1-2; D call uncertain. Germline values: CDR1 SGDLS, CDR2 YYNGEE. CDR3 size: 13 residues. V lost 0 bases, J lost 4 bases, and 7 bases lay in between. The CDR3 sequence is CASSVEEGYGYTF. CDR3 DNA sequence: TGTGCCAGCAGCGTAGAGGAGGGCTATGGCTACACCTTC.

This clonotype has only a few counts. This sequence joins TRBV9 and TRBJ2-5, with a possible D match to TRBD1 (5 bases). V was shortened by 0 bases and J by 2 bases, with 11 bases between the two germline ends. The CDR3 runs to 15 residues. Germline values: CDR1 SGDLS, CDR2 YYNGEE. The CDR3 region has the DNA TGTGCCAGCAGCGTAGTCGACAGTTTACAAGAGACCCAGTACTTC. Its translation is CASSVVDSLQETQYF.

This clonotype was detected ten times or more. This chain uses TRBV9 with TRBJ2-7; 8 nucleotides line up with TRBD1. With 1 base clipped from V and 2 bases from J, the junction kept 5 bases outside the gene matches. This CDR3 spans 15 amino acids. Germline lookup yields CDR1 SGDLS and CDR2 YYNGEE. For the CDR3, the DNA is TGTGCCAGCAGCGTATACGACAGGGGAACCTACGAGCAGTACTTC. Encoded protein: CASSVYDRGTYEQYF.

This clonotype was seen ten or more times. This chain joins TRBV9 and TRBJ2-5; the D gene is possibly TRBD1 (5 bases). The V gene's germline CDR1 is SGDLS and CDR2 YYNGEE. Trimming shortened V by 4 bases and J by 0 bases, and 10 bases separated the two germline ends. The CDR3 runs 14 residues. The CDR3 sequence: CASSLQGNQETQYF. The DNA of the CDR3 is TGTGCCAGCAGCCTGCAGGGCAACCAAGAGACCCAGTACTTC.

J is TRBJ1-6 and V is TRBV9; D not certain. The germline V and J ends were trimmed by 3 bases and 10 bases, with 11 bases remaining between them. The germline V gene has CDR1 SGDLS and CDR2 YYNGEE. The CDR3 contains 13 residues. The CDR3 reads CASSGATGSPLHF. CDR3 sequence (DNA): TGTGCCAGCAGCGGCGCCACTGGATCACCCCTCCACTTT.

In this sample, this clonotype turned up a few times. In nucleotides, the CDR3 is TGTGCCAGCAGCGTAGCTCCGGCAAGTTCTGGCTACGAGCAGTACTTC. Its translation: CASSVAPASSGYEQYF. The chain recombines TRBV9 with TRBJ2-7; unclear D gene. V lost 0 bases to trimming and J lost 3 bases, with 16 bases between them. This CDR3 spans 16 amino acids. Germline lookup yields CDR1 SGDLS and CDR2 YYNGEE.

This clonotype was detected many times. The chain is built from TRBV9 and TRBJ1-5; TRBD1 is a possible D gene (5 bases). The V and J ends lost 3 bases and 7 bases respectively, with 11 bases between them. CDR3 length: 13 amino acids. CDR1 SGDLS and CDR2 YYNGEE come from the germline V gene. CDR3 amino acids: CASSGTGGQPQHF. In DNA, the CDR3 is TGTGCCAGCAGCGGGACCGGGGGGCAGCCCCAGCATTTT. The entire variable domain, with the rest obtained from reference TRBV9 and TRBJ1-5, is as follows: DSGVTQTPKHLITATGQRVTLRCSPRSGDLSVYWYQQSLDQGLQFLIQYYNGEERAKGNILERFSAQQFPDLHSELNLSSLELGDSALYFCASSGTGGQPQHFGDGTRLSIL.

This clonotype appeared many times. The gene calls are TRBV9 and TRBJ2-3; 7 nucleotides agree with TRBD2. The CDR3 totals 15 residues. V dropped 0 bases and J dropped 4; count of bases not matched to a gene: 5. The germline V gene encodes CDR1 SGDLS and CDR2 YYNGEE. Written as DNA, the CDR3 is TGTGCCAGCAGCGTAGCCGCGGGAGCATCAGATACGCAGTATTTT. It codes for CASSVAAGASDTQYF.

This clonotype was recorded many times. The genes are TRBV9 and TRBJ2-1; the match to TRBD2 covers 12 bases. The CDR3 runs 15 residues. V shed 5 bases, J shed 3 bases, and the junction held 3 bases outside the gene matches. Germline CDR1 reads SGDLS; CDR2 reads YYNGEE. The chain's CDR3 is CASSLAGGIYNEQFF. CDR3 nucleotides: TGTGCCAGCAGTCTAGCGGGAGGGATCTACAATGAGCAGTTCTTC. Full variable domain (outside the CDR3, taken from reference TRBV9 and TRBJ2-1): DSGVTQTPKHLITATGQRVTLRCSPRSGDLSVYWYQQSLDQGLQFLIQYYNGEERAKGNILERFSAQQFPDLHSELNLSSLELGDSALYFCASSLAGGIYNEQFFGPGTRLTVL.

This clonotype was detected many times. The genes are TRBV9 and TRBJ2-7; tentatively, D is TRBD1 (6 bases). The V and J ends lost 4 bases and 5 bases respectively, with 22 bases between them. This CDR3 has 16 amino acids. Germline-derived CDR1 and CDR2 are SGDLS and YYNGEE. CDR3 DNA sequence: TGTGCCAGCAGCCGGTCAGGGACACCCGAAGTCCACGAGCAGTACTTC. Its translation is CASSRSGTPEVHEQYF. Looking up the rest from reference TRBV9 and TRBJ2-7 gives the full variable domain: DSGVTQTPKHLITATGQRVTLRCSPRSGDLSVYWYQQSLDQGLQFLIQYYNGEERAKGNILERFSAQQFPDLHSELNLSSLELGDSALYFCASSRSGTPEVHEQYFGPGTRLTVT.

This clonotype was counted many times. This chain links TRBV9 with TRBJ1-1, with D unresolved. This CDR3 comprises 14 residues. V was cut by 0 bases and J by 1 base, with 7 bases left in between. Germline CDR1 is SGDLS and CDR2 is YYNGEE. The CDR3, as DNA: TGTGCCAGCAGCGTAGGTGCCCAGAACACTGAAGCTTTCTTT. As protein: CASSVGAQNTEAFF.

V and J are TRBV9 and TRBJ2-3; 7 bases agree with TRBD1. Germline V gene lookup returns CDR1 SGDLS and CDR2 YYNGEE. This CDR3 is built from 15 residues. Trimming at V came to 4 bases and at J to 5 bases, leaving 10 bases not matched to a gene. CDR3 sequence: CASSPQTGSGDTQYF. CDR3 DNA sequence: TGTGCCAGCAGCCCTCAGACAGGGTCGGGAGATACGCAGTATTTT.

This clonotype was detected ten times or more. The chain uses TRBV9 and TRBJ2-7; TRBD2 might be the D (6 bases). With 4 bases removed from V and 9 bases from J, the gap between germline ends came to 17 bases. The CDR3 spans 13 residues. CDR1 and CDR2 from the germline V gene are SGDLS and YYNGEE. CDR3 nucleotide sequence: TGTGCCAGCAGCCCCCGGGTAGGCGGGGCGCAGTACTTC. It codes for CASSPRVGGAQYF.

This clonotype was recorded at least ten times. V usage is TRBV9 and J usage is TRBJ2-4, with 7 bases fitting TRBD2. V gave up 4 bases and J gave up 1 base; unmatched junction bases: 5. The length of the CDR3 is 15 residues. Germline CDR1 reads SGDLS; CDR2 reads YYNGEE. DNA of the CDR3: TGTGCCAGCAGCCCCCCCGGGGGGGCCAAAAACATTCAGTACTTC. It codes for CASSPPGGAKNIQYF.

The chain is built from TRBV9 and TRBJ1-6; TRBD1 matches 10 bases. CDR1 and CDR2 from the germline V gene are SGDLS and YYNGEE. The J segment lost 6 bases and the V segment lost 3 bases, leaving 3 bases of the junction unmatched. The CDR3 loop spans 15 amino acids. The CDR3 region is CASSERDRGNSPLHF. The CDR3 nucleotides are TGTGCCAGCAGCGAACGGGACAGGGGTAATTCACCCCTCCACTTT.

Notes on this clonotype: A much larger clone lies a single base off, so this may be a read error. The chain joins TRBV9 to TRBJ2-1; perhaps D is TRBD1 or TRBD2 (5 bases each). The V gene lost 0 bases and the J gene lost 9 bases, with 19 bases spanning the gap. Germline CDR1 is SGDLS and CDR2 is YYNGEE. The CDR3 runs to 16 residues. Here the CDR3 reads CASSVALGVPHSEQFF. The CDR3 DNA reads as TGTGCCAGCAGCGTAGCACTGGGGGTACCCCACAGTGAGCAGTTCTTC. The entire variable domain, with the rest obtained from reference TRBV9 and TRBJ2-1, is as follows: DSGVTQTPKHLITATGQRVTLRCSPRSGDLSVYWYQQSLDQGLQFLIQYYNGEERAKGNILERFSAQQFPDLHSELNLSSLELGDSALYFCASSVALGVPHSEQFFGPGTRLTVL.

This clonotype was detected many times. The chain uses TRBV9 and TRBJ2-7; D not certain. The CDR3 covers 15 residues. Germline V gene sequence: CDR1 SGDLS, CDR2 YYNGEE. V dropped 0 bases and J dropped 4 bases, with 14 bases sitting between them. CDR3 DNA: TGTGCCAGCAGCGTAGCCGATAATAGGAAATACGAGCAGTACTTC. Protein: CASSVADNRKYEQYF.

This clonotype was seen many times. The chain has TRBV9 and TRBJ1-4; TRBD1 matches 10 bases. V was pared by 4 bases and J by 8 bases, with 5 bases of the junction left unmatched. Germline V CDR1 and CDR2: SGDLS, YYNGEE. This CDR3 has 14 residues. The CDR3 sequence: CASSKGQGWEKLFF. CDR3 bases: TGTGCCAGCAGCAAGGGACAGGGGTGGGAAAAACTGTTTTTT.

This clonotype was found many times. V usage is TRBV9 and J usage is TRBJ2-7; D uncertain. Germline V gene lookup returns CDR1 SGDLS and CDR2 YYNGEE. The length of the CDR3 is 16 residues. V was cut by 4 bases and J by 1 base, with 18 bases left in between. CDR3 region: CASSPTLQDSSYEQYF. The CDR3 bases are TGTGCCAGCAGCCCAACTCTTCAGGATTCTTCCTACGAGCAGTACTTC.

The V gene is TRBV9, the J gene TRBJ1-2; D is undetermined. The CDR3 covers 13 residues. V dropped 4 bases and J dropped 8 bases, with 15 bases sitting between them. Germline V CDR1 and CDR2: SGDLS, YYNGEE. The CDR3 DNA sequence: TGTGCCAGCAGCCCGATGGGAGGTGAGGGCTACACCTTC. Its protein product is CASSPMGGEGYTF.

In its sample, this clonotype is medium-sized (0.01 to 0.1%). V usage is TRBV9 and J usage is TRBJ1-1; TRBD1 agrees at 7 bases. With 4 bases clipped from V and 5 bases from J, the junction kept 8 bases outside the gene matches. Germline CDR1 reads SGDLS; CDR2 reads YYNGEE. The CDR3 covers 14 residues. The CDR3, as DNA: TGTGCCAGCAGCCCACGCACGACAGGGACTGAAGCTTTCTTT. Residues: CASSPRTTGTEAFF. Drawing the rest from reference TRBV9 and TRBJ1-1, the complete variable domain is DSGVTQTPKHLITATGQRVTLRCSPRSGDLSVYWYQQSLDQGLQFLIQYYNGEERAKGNILERFSAQQFPDLHSELNLSSLELGDSALYFCASSPRTTGTEAFFGQGTRLTVV.

This clonotype was recorded at least ten times. The gene calls are TRBV9 and TRBJ1-3; 7 nucleotides agree with TRBD1. CDR3 length: 17 residues. CDR1 SGDLS and CDR2 YYNGEE come from the germline V gene. Unmatched junction bases numbered 13, after V lost 3 bases and J lost 4 bases. The CDR3 region is CASSDISNRGSGNTIYF. The CDR3 DNA reads as TGTGCCAGCAGCGACATCTCTAACAGGGGCTCAGGAAACACCATATATTTT. The variable domain in full, with the rest retrieved from reference TRBV9 and TRBJ1-3, is DSGVTQTPKHLITATGQRVTLRCSPRSGDLSVYWYQQSLDQGLQFLIQYYNGEERAKGNILERFSAQQFPDLHSELNLSSLELGDSALYFCASSDISNRGSGNTIYFGEGSWLTVV.

This clonotype occurred many times. V and J are TRBV9 and TRBJ2-2; maybe TRBD1 (5 bases). The CDR3 is made up of 15 amino acids. Germline V lookup: CDR1 SGDLS, CDR2 YYNGEE. Deletions cut 0 bases from V and 4 bases from J, with 10 bases between. The CDR3 is CASSVEGLGTGELFF. The CDR3 DNA reads TGTGCCAGCAGCGTAGAGGGGCTCGGCACCGGGGAGCTGTTTTTT.

This clonotype occurred many times. V is TRBV9 and J is TRBJ1-6; 7 bases fit TRBD1. The germline CDR1 and CDR2 sequences are SGDLS and YYNGEE. V gave up 0 bases and J gave up 1 base; unmatched junction bases: 1. CDR3 length: 16 residues. The CDR3 DNA reads as TGTGCCAGCAGCGTAGAACAGGGGTCCTATAATTCACCCCTCCACTTT. Amino acid sequence: CASSVEQGSYNSPLHF.